The 9 T cell receptor beta chains below all came from one sample that was sequenced in a study of T cell repertoires in cytomegalovirus infection. One entry per CDR3 protein, called by TCRdb with MiXCR from the reads. The sample has under 600,000 distinct CDR3 sequences, approximately 16% seen once. The sample comprised CD8+ T cells from PBMCs. The receptor source for this set is a human donor in good health (CMV status not recorded). Some clones in this sample may be carry-over from other donors' samples.

This clonotype occurred many times. The chain uses TRBV28 and TRBJ1-5; D unclear. Germline V lookup: CDR1 MDHEN, CDR2 SYDVKM. The length of the CDR3 is 15 residues. Trimming shortened V by 2 bases and J by 5 bases, and 13 bases separated the two germline ends. Here the CDR3 DNA reads TGTGCCAGCAGTTTACCCCCCTTAGGGTATCAGCCCCAGCATTTT. It codes for CASSLPPLGYQPQHF.

This clonotype was observed many times. The chain joins TRBV12-5 to TRBJ2-3; the D gene is possibly TRBD2 (5 bases). This CDR3 has 14 amino acids. Germline CDR1 and CDR2: LGHNT and FRNRAP. V lost 4 bases and J 0 bases, leaving 8 bases between the germline ends. The CDR3 sequence is CASGWTSSTDTQYF. The CDR3 bases are TGTGCTAGTGGTTGGACTTCTAGCACAGATACGCAGTATTTT.

A few counts support this clonotype. This chain's CDR3 is CSVEEPGVKVYEQYF. CDR3 sequence (DNA): TGCAGCGTTGAAGAACCGGGGGTTAAAGTCTACGAGCAGTACTTC. The chain links TRBV29-1 to TRBJ2-7, with a possible D match to TRBD2 (6 bases). CDR1 and CDR2 from the germline V gene are SQVTM and ANQGSEA. Trimming pared 0 bases from V and 3 bases from J, leaving 15 bases between. The CDR3 loop spans 15 amino acids.

CDR3 nucleotide sequence: TGCGCCAGCAGCCAGGGGCGGGACTCCGGGTGGGATGAGCAGTTCTTC. Its translation: CASSQGRDSGWDEQFF. V usage is TRBV4-1 and J usage is TRBJ2-1; D possibly corresponds to TRBD2 (6 bases). Germline lookup yields CDR1 MGHRA and CDR2 YSYEKL. This CDR3 is 16 amino acids long. The V end was cut by 3 bases, the J end by 8 bases, with 20 bases between.

The chain is built from TRBV30 and TRBJ1-1, with a tentative D call TRBD1 (5 bases). The CDR3 totals 12 residues. Germline V CDR1 and CDR2: GTSNPN, SVGIG (reference sequence). Trimming took off 4 bases at V and 6 bases at J, with 12 bases between the two ends. CDR3 protein: CAWTLGRAEAFF. Here the CDR3 DNA reads TGTGCCTGGACCCTGGGACGGGCTGAAGCTTTCTTT.

This clonotype showed up just a few times. This chain joins TRBV9 and TRBJ1-5; 8 bases match TRBD1. Losses at the gene ends were 3 bases for V and 0 bases for J; bases not matched to a gene: 2. The germline CDR1 and CDR2 sequences are SGDLS and YYNGEE. The CDR3 totals 15 residues. As DNA, the CDR3 is TGTGCCAGCAGCGGGACAGGGAATAGCAATCAGCCCCAGCATTTT. Amino acids: CASSGTGNSNQPQHF.

This clonotype was seen ten or more times. The chain joins TRBV27 to TRBJ1-1; D not certain. V lost 3 bases, J lost 1 base, and 6 bases lay in between. The length of the CDR3 is 13 residues. Germline V gene sequence: CDR1 MNHEY, CDR2 SMNVEV (reference sequence). CDR3 region: CASSFMRNTEAFF. The CDR3 nucleotides read TGTGCCAGCAGTTTCATGAGGAACACTGAAGCTTTCTTT.

This clonotype was seen many times. The chain uses TRBV7-6 and TRBJ2-3, with TRBD1 matching over 8 bases. Per germline, CDR1 SGHVS and CDR2 FNYEAQ. The V and J ends lost 5 bases and 6 bases, in that order; junction bases with no gene match: 10. CDR3 length: 15 residues. The CDR3 region is CASSLTGGMLDTQYF. The CDR3, as DNA: TGTGCCAGCAGCCTTACAGGGGGAATGTTGGATACGCAGTATTTT.

As concerns this clonotype: A much larger clone sits a single nucleotide away, making a read error possible. In nucleotides, the CDR3 is TGCGCCCGCAGCCAGGCTCCGGGGGCGCACTCCTACGAGCAGTACTTC. Translated, it gives CARSQAPGAHSYEQYF. J is TRBJ2-7 and V is TRBV4-1; either TRBD1 or TRBD2 may supply D (6 bases each). The length of the CDR3 is 16 residues. CDR1 MGHRA and CDR2 YSYEKL come from the germline V gene.